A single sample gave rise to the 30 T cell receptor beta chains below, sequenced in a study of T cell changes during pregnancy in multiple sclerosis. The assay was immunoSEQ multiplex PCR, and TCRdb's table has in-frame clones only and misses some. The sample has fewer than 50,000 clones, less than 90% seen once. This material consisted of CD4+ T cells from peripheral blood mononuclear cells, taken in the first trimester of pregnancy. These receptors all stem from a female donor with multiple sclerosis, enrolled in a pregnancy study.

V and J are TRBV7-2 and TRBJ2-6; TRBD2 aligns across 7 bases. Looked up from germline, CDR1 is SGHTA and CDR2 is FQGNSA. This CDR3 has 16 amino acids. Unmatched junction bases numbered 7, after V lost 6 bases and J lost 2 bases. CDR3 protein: CASSLSGGAGANVLTF. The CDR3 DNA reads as TGTGCCAGCAGTTTATCTGGGGGGGCTGGGGCCAACGTCCTGACTTTC.

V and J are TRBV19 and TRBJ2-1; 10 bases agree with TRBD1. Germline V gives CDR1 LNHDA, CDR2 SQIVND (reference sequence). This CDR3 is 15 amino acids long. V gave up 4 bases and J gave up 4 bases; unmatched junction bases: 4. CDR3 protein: CASSTRTGGYNEQFF. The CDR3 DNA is TGTGCCAGTAGTACTAGGACAGGGGGGTACAATGAGCAGTTCTTC.

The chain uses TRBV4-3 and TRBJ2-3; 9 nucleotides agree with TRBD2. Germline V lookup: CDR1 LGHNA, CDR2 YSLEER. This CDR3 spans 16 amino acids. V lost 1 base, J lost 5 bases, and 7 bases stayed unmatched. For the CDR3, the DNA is TGCGCCAGCAGCCAAGTCGGTAGCGGGAGAGGAGATACGCAGTATTTT. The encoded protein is CASSQVGSGRGDTQYF.

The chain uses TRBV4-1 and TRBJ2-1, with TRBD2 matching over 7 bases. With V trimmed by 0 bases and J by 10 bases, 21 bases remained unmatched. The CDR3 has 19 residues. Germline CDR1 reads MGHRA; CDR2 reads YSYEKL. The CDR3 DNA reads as TGCGCCAGCAGCCAAGATCCGCGGGAGACTTGGGGGACCTGGGGGGAGCAGTTCTTC. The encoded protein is CASSQDPRETWGTWGEQFF.

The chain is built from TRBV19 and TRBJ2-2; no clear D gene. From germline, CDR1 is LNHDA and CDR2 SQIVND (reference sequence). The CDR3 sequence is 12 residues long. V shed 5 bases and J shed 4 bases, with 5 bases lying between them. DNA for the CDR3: TGTGCCAGTAGTCTCCTCACCGGGGAGCTGTTTTTT. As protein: CASSLLTGELFF.

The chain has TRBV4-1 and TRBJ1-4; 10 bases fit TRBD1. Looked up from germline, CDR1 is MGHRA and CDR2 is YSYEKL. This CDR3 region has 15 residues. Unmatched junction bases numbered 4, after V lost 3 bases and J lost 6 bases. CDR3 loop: CASSQSGTGDEKLFF. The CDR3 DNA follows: TGCGCCAGCAGCCAGAGCGGGACAGGGGATGAAAAACTGTTTTTT.

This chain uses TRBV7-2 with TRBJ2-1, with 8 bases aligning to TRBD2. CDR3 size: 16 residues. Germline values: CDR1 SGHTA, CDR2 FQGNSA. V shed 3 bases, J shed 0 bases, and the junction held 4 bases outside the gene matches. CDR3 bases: TGTGCCAGCAGCTTTGAGGGGACTAGCTCCTACAATGAGCAGTTCTTC. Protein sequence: CASSFEGTSSYNEQFF.

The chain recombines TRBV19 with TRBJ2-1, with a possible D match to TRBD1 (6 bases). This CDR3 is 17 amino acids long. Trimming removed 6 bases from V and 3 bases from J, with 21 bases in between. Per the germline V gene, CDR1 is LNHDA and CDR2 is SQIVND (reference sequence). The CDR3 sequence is CASSVQGSFWDYNEQFF. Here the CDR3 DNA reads TGTGCCAGTAGCGTACAGGGTTCGTTTTGGGACTACAATGAGCAGTTCTTC.

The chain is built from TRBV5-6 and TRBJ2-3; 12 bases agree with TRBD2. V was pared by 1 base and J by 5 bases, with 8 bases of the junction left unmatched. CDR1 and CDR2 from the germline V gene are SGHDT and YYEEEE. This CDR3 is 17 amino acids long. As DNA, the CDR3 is TGTGCCAGCAGCTTGCCCACTAGCGGGAGGACGGGAGATACGCAGTATTTT. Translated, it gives CASSLPTSGRTGDTQYF.

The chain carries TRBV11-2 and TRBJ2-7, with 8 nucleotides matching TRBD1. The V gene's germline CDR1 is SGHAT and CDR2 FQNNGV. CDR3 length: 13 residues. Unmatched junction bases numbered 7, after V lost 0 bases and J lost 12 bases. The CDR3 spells CASSLDYRDRTYF. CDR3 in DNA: TGTGCCAGCAGCTTAGATTATAGGGACAGGACGTACTTC.

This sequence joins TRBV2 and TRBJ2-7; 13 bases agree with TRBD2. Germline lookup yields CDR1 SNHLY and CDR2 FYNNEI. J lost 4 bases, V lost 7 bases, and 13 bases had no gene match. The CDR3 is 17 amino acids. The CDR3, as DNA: TGTGCCAGCATGAACCTGAGGACTAGCGGGAGAAGGTACGAGCAGTACTTC. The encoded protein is CASMNLRTSGRRYEQYF.

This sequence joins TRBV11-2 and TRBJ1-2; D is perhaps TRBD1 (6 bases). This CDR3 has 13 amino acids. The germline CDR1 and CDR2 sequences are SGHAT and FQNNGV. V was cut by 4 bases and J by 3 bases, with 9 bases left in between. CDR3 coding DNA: TGTGCCAGCAGCTCATACAGGGACTATGGCTACACCTTC. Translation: CASSSYRDYGYTF.

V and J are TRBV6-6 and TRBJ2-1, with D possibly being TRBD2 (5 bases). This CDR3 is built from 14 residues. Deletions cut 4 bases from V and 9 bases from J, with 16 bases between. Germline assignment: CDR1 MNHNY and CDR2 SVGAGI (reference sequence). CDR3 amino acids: CASSSKRPAGEQFF. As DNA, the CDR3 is TGTGCCAGCAGTTCCAAGCGACCGGCGGGTGAGCAGTTCTTC.

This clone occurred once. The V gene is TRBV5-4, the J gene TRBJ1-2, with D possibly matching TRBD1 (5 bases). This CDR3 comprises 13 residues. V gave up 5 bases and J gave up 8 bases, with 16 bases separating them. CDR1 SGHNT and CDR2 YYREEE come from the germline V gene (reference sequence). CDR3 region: CASSHVGGVGYTF. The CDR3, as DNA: TGTGCCAGCAGTCATGTGGGGGGAGTCGGCTACACCTTC.

CDR3 in DNA: TGCAGCGTTGTAGGAGGGTACGAGCAGTACTTC. It yields the protein CSVVGGYEQYF. This sequence joins TRBV29-1 and TRBJ2-7, with a possible D match to TRBD2 (6 bases). The CDR3 consists of 11 residues. CDR1 and CDR2 from the germline V gene are SQVTM and ANQGSEA. The V gene lost 4 bases and the J gene lost 4 bases, with 8 bases spanning the gap.

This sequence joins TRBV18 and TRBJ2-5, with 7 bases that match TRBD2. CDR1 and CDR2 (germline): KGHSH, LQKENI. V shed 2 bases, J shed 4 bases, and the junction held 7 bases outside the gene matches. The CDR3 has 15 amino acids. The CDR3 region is CASSPRRGIIETQYF. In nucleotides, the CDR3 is TGTGCCAGCTCACCAAGGCGGGGGATAATAGAGACCCAGTACTTC.

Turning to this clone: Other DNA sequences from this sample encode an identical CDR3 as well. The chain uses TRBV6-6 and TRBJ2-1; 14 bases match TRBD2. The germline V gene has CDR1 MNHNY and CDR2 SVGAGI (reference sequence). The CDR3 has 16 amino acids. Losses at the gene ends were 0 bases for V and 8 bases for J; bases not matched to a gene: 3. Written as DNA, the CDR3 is TGTGCCAGCAGTTACTCAGGGACTAGCGGGAGTTATGAGCAGTTCTTC. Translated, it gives CASSYSGTSGSYEQFF.

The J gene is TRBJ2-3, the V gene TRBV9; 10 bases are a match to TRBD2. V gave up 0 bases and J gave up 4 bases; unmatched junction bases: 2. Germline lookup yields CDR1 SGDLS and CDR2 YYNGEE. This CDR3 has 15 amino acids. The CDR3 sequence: CASSVGTSGPDTQYF. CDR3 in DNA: TGTGCCAGCAGCGTAGGGACTAGCGGCCCAGATACGCAGTATTTT.

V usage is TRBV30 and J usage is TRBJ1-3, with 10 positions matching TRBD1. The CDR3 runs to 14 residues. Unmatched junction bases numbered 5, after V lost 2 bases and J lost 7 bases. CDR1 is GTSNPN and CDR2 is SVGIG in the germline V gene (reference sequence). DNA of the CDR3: TGTGCCTGGAGTCTGACAGGGGGCGCGAACACCATATATTTT. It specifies CAWSLTGGANTIYF.

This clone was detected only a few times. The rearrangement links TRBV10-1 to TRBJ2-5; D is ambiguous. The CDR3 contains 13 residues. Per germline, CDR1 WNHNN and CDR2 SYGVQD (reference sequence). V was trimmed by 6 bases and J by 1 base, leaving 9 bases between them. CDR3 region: CASSLSTQETQYF. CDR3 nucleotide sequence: TGCGCCAGCAGCCTTTCTACCCAAGAGACCCAGTACTTC.

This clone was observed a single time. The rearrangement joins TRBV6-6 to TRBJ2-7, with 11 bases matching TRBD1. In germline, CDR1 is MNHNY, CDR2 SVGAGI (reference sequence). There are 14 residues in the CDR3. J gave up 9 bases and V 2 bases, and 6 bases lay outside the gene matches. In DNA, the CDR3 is TGTGCCAGCAGTTACGGGGACAGGGGGAATCGGCAGTACTTC. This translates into CASSYGDRGNRQYF.

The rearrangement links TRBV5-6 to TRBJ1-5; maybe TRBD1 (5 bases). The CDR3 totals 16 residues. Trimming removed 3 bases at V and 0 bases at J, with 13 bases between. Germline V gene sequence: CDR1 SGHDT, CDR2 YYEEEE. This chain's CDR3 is CASSSRGKFSNQPQHF. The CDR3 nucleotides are TGTGCCAGCAGCTCTAGGGGAAAATTTAGCAATCAGCCCCAGCATTTT.

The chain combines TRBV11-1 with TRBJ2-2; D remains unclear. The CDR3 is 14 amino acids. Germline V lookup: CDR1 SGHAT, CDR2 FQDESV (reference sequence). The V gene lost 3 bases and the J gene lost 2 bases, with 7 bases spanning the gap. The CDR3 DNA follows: TGTGCCAGCAGCTTTGGCCACAACACCGGGGAGCTGTTTTTT. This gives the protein CASSFGHNTGELFF.

The CDR3 loop is CAWSKGRAYGYTF. The CDR3 DNA follows: TGTGCCTGGAGTAAGGGCAGGGCCTATGGCTACACCTTC. This chain links TRBV30 with TRBJ1-2; D is perhaps TRBD1 (5 bases). V lost 2 bases and J lost 4, with 11 bases in between. The CDR3 consists of 13 residues. In germline, CDR1 is GTSNPN, CDR2 SVGIG (reference sequence).

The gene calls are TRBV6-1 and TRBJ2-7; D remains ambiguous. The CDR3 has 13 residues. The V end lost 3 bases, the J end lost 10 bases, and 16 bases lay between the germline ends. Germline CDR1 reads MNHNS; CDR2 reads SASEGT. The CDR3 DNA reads TGTGCCAGCAGTGATATCGCGTTAGCTGAACAGTACTTC. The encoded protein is CASSDIALAEQYF.

The CDR3 spells CASRAGLAGGPHTGELFF. In DNA form, the CDR3 reads TGTGCCAGCAGAGCGGGACTAGCGGGAGGGCCGCACACCGGGGAGCTGTTTTTT. The rearrangement uses TRBV2 and TRBJ2-2, with TRBD2 matching over 16 bases. From germline, CDR1 is SNHLY and CDR2 FYNNEI. The CDR3 runs 18 residues. V shed 6 bases and J 3 bases; nucleotides not matched to a gene: 7.

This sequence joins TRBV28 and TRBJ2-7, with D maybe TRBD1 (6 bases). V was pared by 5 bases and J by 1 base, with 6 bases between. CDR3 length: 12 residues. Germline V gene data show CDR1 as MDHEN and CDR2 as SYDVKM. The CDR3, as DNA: TGTGCCAGCAGTCAGGGGTCCTACGAGCAGTACTTC. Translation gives CASSQGSYEQYF.

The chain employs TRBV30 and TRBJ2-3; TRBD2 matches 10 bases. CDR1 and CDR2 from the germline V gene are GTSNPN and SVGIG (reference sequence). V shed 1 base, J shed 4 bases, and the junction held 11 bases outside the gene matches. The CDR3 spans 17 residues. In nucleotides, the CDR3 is TGTGCCTGGAGTGGACTAGCGGGCCACAGCGCCCCAGATACGCAGTATTTT. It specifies CAWSGLAGHSAPDTQYF. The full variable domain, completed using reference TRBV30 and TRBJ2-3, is SQTIHQWPATLVQPVGSPLSLECTVEGTSNPNLYWYRQAAGRGLQLLFYSVGIGQISSEVPQNLSASRPQDRQFILSSKKLLLSDSGFYLCAWSGLAGHSAPDTQYFGPGTRLTVL.

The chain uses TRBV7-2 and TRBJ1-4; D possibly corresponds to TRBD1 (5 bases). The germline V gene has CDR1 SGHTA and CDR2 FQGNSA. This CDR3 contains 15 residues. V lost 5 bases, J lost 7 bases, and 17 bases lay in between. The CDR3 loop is CASSQNRGKGEKLFF. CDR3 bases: TGTGCCAGCAGCCAGAACCGGGGGAAGGGTGAAAAACTGTTTTTT.

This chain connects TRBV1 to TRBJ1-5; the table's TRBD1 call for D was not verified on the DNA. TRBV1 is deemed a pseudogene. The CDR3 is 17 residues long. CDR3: CTSSQSPGTLTNQPQHF. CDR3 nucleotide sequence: TGCACCAGCAGCCAAAGCCCCGGGACACTTACTAATCAGCCCCAGCATTTT.